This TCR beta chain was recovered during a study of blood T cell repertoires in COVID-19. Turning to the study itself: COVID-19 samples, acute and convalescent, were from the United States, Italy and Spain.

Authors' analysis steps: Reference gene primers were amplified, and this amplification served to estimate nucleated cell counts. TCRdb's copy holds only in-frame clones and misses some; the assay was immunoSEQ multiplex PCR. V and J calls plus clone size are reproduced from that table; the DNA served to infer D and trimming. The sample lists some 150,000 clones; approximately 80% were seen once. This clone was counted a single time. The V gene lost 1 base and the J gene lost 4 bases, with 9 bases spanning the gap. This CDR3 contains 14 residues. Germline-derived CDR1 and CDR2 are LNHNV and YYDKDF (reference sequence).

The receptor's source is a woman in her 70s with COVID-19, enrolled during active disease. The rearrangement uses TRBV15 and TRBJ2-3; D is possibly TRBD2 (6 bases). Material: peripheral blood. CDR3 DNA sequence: TGTGCCACCAGCAGAGGTTGGGGGGCAGATACGCAGTATTTT. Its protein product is CATSRGWGADTQYF.